This T cell receptor beta chain originates from a study of cytomegalovirus exposure and HLA in healthy donors. Study-wide background: The early release's HLA-typed donors yielded approximately 85 million unique TCRs.

Study observations and caveats: It was reported in a later analysis that an Asian-associated ancestry cluster showed fewer N-insertions than the approximately 700-donor mean. Earlier analysis found most TCR beta V segments productive about 87% or about 30% of the time.

This CDR3 comprises 15 residues. The ends were cut back, 3 bases at V and 0 bases at J, with 9 bases in the middle. CDR1 ENHRY and CDR2 SYGVKD come from the germline V gene. The PCR had 60 Vbeta and 13 Jbeta primers. Here immunoSEQ multiplex PCR was the method, and the copy in TCRdb shows in-frame clones only, minus some. The repertoire holds about 150,000 clones, roughly 68% seen once, with 10% in the top ten. To note about this clone: Its antigen is as yet unknown.

Material: PBMCs. This sequence was found in a man aged 25 to 40 in good health and CMV-seropositive. The V and J genes are TRBV10-3 and TRBJ1-3; D is unresolved. CDR3 residues: CAISESRNSGNTIYF. CDR3 nucleotides: TGTGCCATCAGTGAAAGCCGTAACTCTGGAAACACCATATATTTT.